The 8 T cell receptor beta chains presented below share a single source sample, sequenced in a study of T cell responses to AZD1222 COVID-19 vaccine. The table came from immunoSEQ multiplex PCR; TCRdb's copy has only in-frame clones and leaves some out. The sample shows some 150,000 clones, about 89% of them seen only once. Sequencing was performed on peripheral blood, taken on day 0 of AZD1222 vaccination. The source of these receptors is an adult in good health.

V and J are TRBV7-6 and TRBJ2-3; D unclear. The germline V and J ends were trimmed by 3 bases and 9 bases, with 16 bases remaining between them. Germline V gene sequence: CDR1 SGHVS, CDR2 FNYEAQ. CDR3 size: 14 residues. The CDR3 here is CASSFDSGPGTQYF. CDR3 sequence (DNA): TGTGCCAGCAGCTTCGATTCGGGCCCCGGGACGCAGTATTTT.

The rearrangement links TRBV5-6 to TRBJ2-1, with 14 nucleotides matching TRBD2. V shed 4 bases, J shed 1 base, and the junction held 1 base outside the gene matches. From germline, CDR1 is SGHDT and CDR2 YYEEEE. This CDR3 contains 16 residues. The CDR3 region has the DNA TGTGCCAGCAGCCGGACTAGCGGGGGGTCCTACAATGAGCAGTTCTTC. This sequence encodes CASSRTSGGSYNEQFF.

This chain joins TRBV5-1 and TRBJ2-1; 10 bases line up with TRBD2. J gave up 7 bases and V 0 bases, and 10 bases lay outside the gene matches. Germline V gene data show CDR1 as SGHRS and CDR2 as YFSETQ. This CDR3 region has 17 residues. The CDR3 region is CASSLGNQRGGLNEQFF. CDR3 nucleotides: TGCGCCAGCAGCTTGGGGAACCAGCGGGGGGGCCTTAATGAGCAGTTCTTC.

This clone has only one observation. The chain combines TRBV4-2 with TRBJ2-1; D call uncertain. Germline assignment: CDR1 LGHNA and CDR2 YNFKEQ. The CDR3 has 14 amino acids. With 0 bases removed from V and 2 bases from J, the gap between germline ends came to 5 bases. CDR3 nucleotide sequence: TGTGCCAGCAGCCAAGATCCGACCTACAATGAGCAGTTCTTC. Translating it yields CASSQDPTYNEQFF.

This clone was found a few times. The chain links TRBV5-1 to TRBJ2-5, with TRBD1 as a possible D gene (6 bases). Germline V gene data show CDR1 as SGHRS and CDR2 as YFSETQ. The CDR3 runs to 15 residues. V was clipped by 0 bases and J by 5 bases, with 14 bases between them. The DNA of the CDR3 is TGCGCCAGCAGCTTGGAGCCGGGACACGGGGAGACCCAGTACTTC. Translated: CASSLEPGHGETQYF.

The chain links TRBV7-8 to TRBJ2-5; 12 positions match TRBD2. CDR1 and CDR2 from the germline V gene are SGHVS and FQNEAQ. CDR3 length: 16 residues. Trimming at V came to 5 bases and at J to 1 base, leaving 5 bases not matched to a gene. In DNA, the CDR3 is TGTGCCAGCAGCGGACGGGGACTAGCGGGCCAAGAGACCCAGTACTTC. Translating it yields CASSGRGLAGQETQYF.

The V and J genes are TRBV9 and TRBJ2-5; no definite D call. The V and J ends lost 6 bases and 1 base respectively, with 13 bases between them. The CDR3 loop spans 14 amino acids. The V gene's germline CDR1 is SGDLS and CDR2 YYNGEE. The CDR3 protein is CASNIGPTQETQYF. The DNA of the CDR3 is TGTGCCAGCAATATCGGCCCTACCCAAGAGACCCAGTACTTC.

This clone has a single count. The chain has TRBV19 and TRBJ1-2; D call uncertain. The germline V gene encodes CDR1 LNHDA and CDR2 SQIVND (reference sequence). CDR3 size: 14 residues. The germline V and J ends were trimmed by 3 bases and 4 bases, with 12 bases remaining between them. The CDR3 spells CASSMPGISYGYTF. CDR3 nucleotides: TGTGCCAGTAGTATGCCAGGAATTAGCTATGGCTACACCTTC.